This T cell receptor beta chain comes out of a study of blood T cell repertoires in COVID-19 (dated by TCRdb to 2020 to 2021). Broadly, across the study: Samples covering the acute and convalescent phases of COVID-19 were provided by collaborators in the United States, Italy and Spain. Where available, HLA class I and class II types were obtained from metadata supplied by the sample provider rather than from assay-based typing. The samples were drawn from two sources: the first 160 participants of the ongoing ImmuneRACE study, and fewer than 1,500 subjects contributed by 6 global collaborators. The sample metadata nearly always contained a de-identified subject ID, COVID-19 status, age in years and sex. The material from the prospective study consisted of cDNA or gDNA derived from T cells, B-cell-depleted T cells, or PBMCs. Deeply sampled blood TCRbeta repertoires from subjects exposed to, actively infected with, or recovered from COVID-19 were included in the dataset. The repertoires were made available in a free public database intended to serve as a resource for research on the immune response to SARS-CoV-2.

Findings and caveats that apply to the study as a whole: Clinical and demographic metadata were provided uncurated, with the amount varying by source and participant.

TCRbeta CDR3 regions were amplified from genomic DNA using the immunoSEQ Assay, a bias-controlled multiplex PCR. Per the original workflow: Nucleated cell counts per sample were estimated from amplification of reference gene primers within the assay. Sequence reads were collapsed and filtered to measure the absolute abundance of every unique TCRbeta CDR3 rearrangement. For each sample, productive Simpson clonality was calculated as the square root of Simpson's diversity index across productive rearrangements. TCRdb limited this immuneACCESS table to in-frame rearrangements with V and J called. A share of clones is missing; checked studies link under half to unresolved V genes, and the rest is unexplained. The D gene and trimming were derived from the DNA, and the V and J assignments and clone size from that table. In all, the sample holds about 330,000 clones, and approximately 86% of those were seen once. 9.5% to 10% of the sample goes to the ten largest clones.

The germline V gene (reference sequence) yields SEHNR for CDR1 and FQNEAQ for CDR2. V has 5 bases trimmed and J has 6 bases trimmed; junction bases matching no gene number 7. Including cysteine and phenylalanine, the CDR3 has 15 amino acids. Only the CDR3 portion is preserved as DNA: 45 bases, with reading frame beginning at the first base. Points on this clone: Its antigen is not yet known. No clone much larger than this one lies a single base away; base qualities are absent.

One collaborating source in Seattle enrolled patients during active infection and followed them longitudinally through the course of disease. Each collaborating institution followed its own protocols to collect whole blood in K2EDTA tubes. Collaborator samples were shipped for TCRbeta analysis as frozen whole blood, isolated PBMCs, or DNA extracted from either sample type. Sequencing was carried out using peripheral blood. The chain uses TRBV7-9 and TRBJ2-1, and 10 junctional nucleotides match TRBD1. The clonotype originates from a man aged 25 to 40 with COVID-19, enrolled during active disease. In nucleotide form, the sequence is TGTGCCAGCAGCCTCCGACAGGGGGCGGTCAATGAGCAGTTCTTC. Its translation reads: CASSLRQGAVNEQFF.